These 28 T cell receptor beta chains were sequenced from one sample in a study of CD8 T cells in Susac syndrome (dated 2019 in TCRdb). The library was built by means of the immunoSEQ multiplex PCR assay. RNA was extracted using the RNeasy kit, and 0.5 to 1 microgram was reverse transcribed with random hexamers. TCRdb trimmed public reads at Q25 via fastp, called clones via MiXCR and kept in-frame beta chains. Records with the same CDR3 protein are collapsed into one entry carrying the most frequent genes and DNA. The sample table holds over 95,000 distinct CDR3 sequences, of which less than 95% were seen once. 0.12% of the sample comes from the top ten. The source material was CD8+ T cells from PBMCs. These receptors all stem from a human donor in good health.

The chain carries TRBV12-3 or TRBV12-4 and TRBJ2-3; D might be TRBD1 or TRBD2, each matching 5 bases. CDR3 length: 14 amino acids. With 5 bases removed from V and 0 bases from J, the gap between germline ends came to 9 bases. The CDR3 DNA reads TGTGCCAGCAGTGGGGGTGCTAGCACAGATACGCAGTATTTT. This encodes CASSGGASTDTQYF.

The chain has TRBV7-9 and TRBJ2-1, with 10 positions matching TRBD2. Germline V CDR1 and CDR2: SEHNR, FQNEAQ (reference sequence). V was pared by 7 bases and J by 2 bases, with 5 bases of the junction left unmatched. The CDR3 sequence is 15 residues long. The CDR3 loop is CASNPTSGTYNEQFF. CDR3 bases: TGTGCCAGCAATCCTACTAGCGGGACCTACAATGAGCAGTTCTTC.

Only one count was recorded for this clonotype. The chain employs TRBV7-9 and TRBJ2-1; 9 bases match TRBD1. CDR1 and CDR2 (germline): SEHNR, FQNEAQ (reference sequence). The CDR3 is 17 residues long. The trim removed 5 bases at V and 5 bases at J, leaving 13 bases unmatched. The CDR3 loop is CASSAVGTGLWNNEQFF. CDR3 DNA sequence: TGTGCCAGCAGCGCCGTCGGGACAGGGCTATGGAACAATGAGCAGTTCTTC. The full variable domain, with the rest looked up from reference TRBV7-9 and TRBJ2-1, is DTGVSQNPRHKITKRGQNVTFRCDPISEHNRLYWYRQTLGQGPEFLTYFQNEAQLEKSRLLSDRFSAERPKGSFSTLEIQRTEQGDSAMYLCASSAVGTGLWNNEQFFGPGTRLTVL.

The chain joins TRBV10-3 to TRBJ2-7; the match to TRBD1 covers 7 bases. The germline gives CDR1 ENHRY, CDR2 SYGVKD. The ends lost 6 bases at V and 7 bases at J; junction bases unmatched: 6. The CDR3 length is 12 residues. The CDR3 DNA sequence: TGTGCCATCAGGGGGACAGCGCAGGAGCAGTACTTC. This gives the protein CAIRGTAQEQYF.

The V call is TRBV28, the J call TRBJ1-1, with unresolved D. Germline loops: CDR1 MDHEN, CDR2 SYDVKM. The length of the CDR3 is 13 residues. Trimming stripped 7 bases from V and 3 bases from J, with 12 bases between. CDR3 sequence reads: CASIGVRYTEAFF. CDR3 bases: TGTGCCAGCATCGGGGTGCGGTACACTGAAGCTTTCTTT. The complete variable domain, with remaining parts taken from reference TRBV28 and TRBJ1-1, reads DVKVTQSSRYLVKRTGEKVFLECVQDMDHENMFWYRQDPGLGLRLIYFSYDVKMKEKGDIPEGYSVSREKKERFSLILESASTNQTSMYLCASIGVRYTEAFFGQGTRLTVV.

V usage is TRBV10-3 and J usage is TRBJ2-7; maybe TRBD2 (6 bases). The V end lost 0 bases, the J end lost 3 bases, and 9 bases lay between the germline ends. The CDR3 sequence is 14 residues long. Germline assignment: CDR1 ENHRY and CDR2 SYGVKD. The CDR3 sequence is CAISESGGHYEQYF. The CDR3 bases are TGTGCCATCAGTGAGTCGGGGGGTCACTACGAGCAGTACTTC.

To note about this clonotype: At one end the junction does not follow the germline gene, possibly because of a read error. The chain couples TRBV29-1 to TRBJ2-6; TRBD1 might be the D (5 bases). Germline V gene lookup returns CDR1 SQVTM and CDR2 ANQGSEA. The CDR3 length is 14 residues. The CDR3, as DNA: TGCAGCGATGAAGTAGGGGCTGGGGCCAACGTCCTGACTTTC. Protein product: CSDEVGAGANVLTF.

The chain combines TRBV20-1 with TRBJ2-4, with 9 bases that match TRBD1. Per the germline V gene, CDR1 is DFQATT and CDR2 is SNEGSKA (reference sequence). After removal of 0 bases from V and 5 bases from J, the junction contained 5 bases not matched to a gene. This CDR3 has 15 amino acids. In DNA, the CDR3 is TGCAGTGCTAGAGATGGACAGGGGAACGAAAACATTCAGTACTTC. It specifies CSARDGQGNENIQYF.

J is TRBJ2-7 and V is TRBV29-1, with D perhaps assigned TRBD1 or TRBD2 (5 bases each). The germline V and J ends were trimmed by 0 bases and 5 bases, with 5 bases remaining between them. Germline assignment: CDR1 SQVTM and CDR2 ANQGSEA. The length of the CDR3 is 11 residues. CDR3 DNA: TGCAGCGTTGAAGAGGGGGACGAGCAGTACTTC. This sequence encodes CSVEEGDEQYF.

This chain links TRBV12-3 or TRBV12-4 with TRBJ2-7; TRBD2 agrees at 12 bases. Germline trimming cut 5 bases from V and 2 bases from J; bases unmatched to any gene: 7. The CDR3 totals 16 residues. CDR3 nucleotide sequence: TGTGCCAGCAGTCTCCAGACTAGCGGGGGAGCCTACGAGCAGTACTTC. It codes for CASSLQTSGGAYEQYF.

The rearrangement links TRBV20-1 to TRBJ1-4; D possibly corresponds to TRBD1 (6 bases). The V gene's germline CDR1 is DFQATT and CDR2 SNEGSKA (reference sequence). This CDR3 is 12 amino acids long. V was clipped by 5 bases and J by 8 bases, with 12 bases between them. CDR3 sequence: CSAGDNNEKLFF. In nucleotides, the CDR3 is TGCAGTGCTGGGGACAATAACGAAAAACTGTTTTTT.

V usage is TRBV23-1 and J usage is TRBJ1-5; TRBD1 agrees at 11 bases. TRBV23-1 is designated an ORF whose function remains uncertain. The CDR3 spans 18 residues. With 0 bases clipped from V and 6 bases from J, the junction kept 10 bases outside the gene matches. The CDR3 sequence is CASSQSNGQGAHGQPQHF. The DNA of the CDR3 is TGCGCCAGCAGTCAATCAAACGGACAGGGGGCGCATGGTCAGCCCCAGCATTTT.

This clonotype was picked up one time. The chain links TRBV7-2 to TRBJ2-7; D perhaps matches TRBD2 (5 bases). Trimming left V 0 bases short and J 7 bases short, with 16 bases between. Germline CDR1 reads SGHTA; CDR2 reads FQGNSA. CDR3 size: 15 residues. CDR3 sequence (DNA): TGTGCCAGCAGCTTAGCGGGGTGGGGAGTTGGGGAGCAGTACTTC. Its translation: CASSLAGWGVGEQYF.

This clonotype was seen once. The genes are TRBV7-2 and TRBJ2-3, with D perhaps TRBD1 or TRBD2 (5 bases each). V lost 5 bases and J 0 bases, leaving 12 bases between the germline ends. The CDR3 contains 15 residues. Germline CDR1 and CDR2: SGHTA and FQGNSA. The CDR3 loop reads CASSKRDRSTDTQYF. The CDR3 DNA follows: TGTGCCAGCAGCAAACGGGACCGAAGCACAGATACGCAGTATTTT.

The chain employs TRBV7-3 and TRBJ2-7; unclear D gene. Germline V CDR1 and CDR2: SGHTA, FQGTGA. V lost 4 bases, J lost 3 bases, and 10 bases lay in between. The CDR3 length is 13 residues. The CDR3 nucleotides read TGTGCCAGCAGCTACCAGAACAACTACGAGCAGTACTTC. Translating it yields CASSYQNNYEQYF.

This chain joins TRBV9 and TRBJ2-7, with D possibly TRBD2 on 5 matching bases. CDR3 length: 12 residues. Per the germline V gene, CDR1 is SGDLS and CDR2 is YYNGEE. V lost 4 bases and J 9 bases, leaving 14 bases between the germline ends. CDR3 sequence: CASSSDGLWQYF. The DNA of the CDR3 is TGTGCCAGCAGCAGCGACGGACTTTGGCAGTACTTC.

The gene calls are TRBV7-8 and TRBJ1-1; a weak D match, TRBD1 (5 bases). Germline loops: CDR1 SGHVS, CDR2 FQNEAQ. The CDR3 totals 13 residues. The germline V and J ends were trimmed by 1 base and 6 bases, with 9 bases remaining between them. The CDR3 DNA reads TGTGCCAGCAGCTTAGGGGGGAGGTCTGAAGCTTTCTTT. Encoded protein: CASSLGGRSEAFF.

The genes are TRBV19 and TRBJ1-1, with a possible D match to TRBD1 (5 bases). The CDR3 contains 12 residues. CDR1 and CDR2 from the germline V gene are LNHDA and SQIVND (reference sequence). V was shortened by 5 bases and J by 7 bases, with 11 bases between the two germline ends. The CDR3 DNA reads TGTGCCAGTAGTCGGGGGGTCGTTGAAGCTTTCTTT. It yields the protein CASSRGVVEAFF.

CDR3 sequence (DNA): TGCAGTGCCCTGGACGCGCGAAACACCATATATTTT. It encodes CSALDARNTIYF. The chain combines TRBV20-1 with TRBJ1-3, with D uncertain. V lost 6 bases and J 5 bases, leaving 11 bases between the germline ends. The CDR3 totals 12 residues. Germline CDR1 and CDR2: DFQATT and SNEGSKA (reference sequence).

This chain connects TRBV6-2 or TRBV6-3 to TRBJ2-1, with 9 bases identical to TRBD2. V lost 4 bases and J lost 10; bases outside the gene matches: 8. The CDR3 length is 14 residues. Germline CDR1 is MNHEY and CDR2 is SVGEGT. This CDR3 reads CASSSKREDREQFF. CDR3 DNA: TGTGCCAGCAGTTCAAAGCGGGAGGATCGGGAGCAGTTCTTC.

This chain joins TRBV29-1 and TRBJ2-7, with D maybe TRBD1 (5 bases). The CDR3 covers 15 residues. Trimming removed 4 bases from V and 2 bases from J, with 18 bases in between. CDR1 is SQVTM, CDR2 ANQGSEA, per germline. CDR3 residues: CSVAGPQNPPYEQYF. The CDR3 nucleotides are TGCAGCGTTGCAGGGCCCCAGAATCCTCCCTACGAGCAGTACTTC.

The V gene is TRBV25-1, the J gene TRBJ2-7; 7 bases match TRBD1. V gave up 2 bases and J gave up 2 bases; unmatched junction bases: 6. The CDR3 totals 15 residues. Germline-derived CDR1 and CDR2 are MGHDK and SYGVNS. The CDR3 bases are TGTGCCAGCAGTGAACCCGGACAGGCAACCTACGAGCAGTACTTC. It codes for CASSEPGQATYEQYF.

The chain uses TRBV30 and TRBJ2-2, with 7 bases that match TRBD2. CDR1 is GTSNPN, CDR2 SVGIG, per germline (reference sequence). V gave up 1 base and J gave up 1 base; unmatched junction bases: 3. The CDR3 is 15 amino acids. CDR3 DNA sequence: TGTGCCTGGAGTGCTCGCGGGAGGAACACCGGGGAGCTGTTTTTT. This gives the protein CAWSARGRNTGELFF.

The V and J genes are TRBV28 and TRBJ2-5, with unresolved D. In germline, CDR1 is MDHEN, CDR2 SYDVKM. Trimming took 6 bases from V and 5 from J, leaving 16 bases between them. The CDR3 spans 14 residues. The CDR3 region is CASSLRELKETQYF. The CDR3 DNA sequence: TGTGCCAGCAGCTTACGAGAACTAAAGGAGACCCAGTACTTC.

The V gene is TRBV5-1, the J gene TRBJ2-7; tentative D call: TRBD1 (5 bases). Per germline, CDR1 SGHRS and CDR2 YFSETQ. V lost 0 bases and J 6 bases, leaving 10 bases between the germline ends. The CDR3 runs 13 residues. CDR3 coding DNA: TGCGCCAGCAGCTTGGCCAGGGAAGGCGAGCAGTACTTC. Translation gives CASSLAREGEQYF.

CDR3 residues: CASAWGQGLETQYF. DNA of the CDR3: TGTGCCAGCGCGTGGGGACAGGGACTAGAGACCCAGTACTTC. The rearrangement links TRBV19 to TRBJ2-5; 9 bases match TRBD1. Germline CDR1 LNHDA, CDR2 SQIVND (reference sequence). This CDR3 region has 14 residues. The junction had 9 bases not matched to a gene; V was cut back by 9 bases and J by 4 bases. Based on the CDR3 plus reference TRBV19 and TRBJ2-5, the full variable domain is DGGITQSPKYLFRKEGQNVTLSCEQNLNHDAMYWYRQDPGQGLRLIYYSQIVNDFQKGDIAEGYSVSREKKESFPLTVTSAQKNPTAFYLCASAWGQGLETQYFGPGTRLLVL.

The chain couples TRBV7-2 to TRBJ2-5; 11 bases fit TRBD2. V lost 4 bases to trimming and J lost 6 bases; unmatched junction nucleotides: 7. CDR3 length: 15 residues. Germline CDR1 and CDR2: SGHTA and FQGNSA. In DNA, the CDR3 is TGTGCCAGCAGCTCAGAGGGGACTAGCGGAAAGACCCAGTACTTC. Translation: CASSSEGTSGKTQYF.

The chain has TRBV30 and TRBJ1-5; no firm D call. From germline, CDR1 is GTSNPN and CDR2 SVGIG (reference sequence). CDR3 length equals 12 residues. The germline V and J ends were trimmed by 4 bases and 0 bases, with 4 bases remaining between them. The CDR3 DNA is TGTGCCTGGACCCATAGCAATCAGCCCCAGCATTTT. Protein product: CAWTHSNQPQHF.